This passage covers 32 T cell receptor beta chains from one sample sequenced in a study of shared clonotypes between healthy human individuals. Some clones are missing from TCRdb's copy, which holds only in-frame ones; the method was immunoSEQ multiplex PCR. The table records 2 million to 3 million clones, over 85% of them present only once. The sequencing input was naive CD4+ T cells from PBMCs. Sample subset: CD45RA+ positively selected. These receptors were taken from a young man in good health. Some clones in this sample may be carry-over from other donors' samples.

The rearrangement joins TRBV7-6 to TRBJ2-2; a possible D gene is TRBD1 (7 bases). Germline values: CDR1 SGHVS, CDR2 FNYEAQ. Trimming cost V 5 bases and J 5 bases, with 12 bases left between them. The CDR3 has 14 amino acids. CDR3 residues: CASSPGGGTGELFF. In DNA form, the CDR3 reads TGTGCCAGCAGCCCAGGGGGAGGAACCGGGGAGCTGTTTTTT.

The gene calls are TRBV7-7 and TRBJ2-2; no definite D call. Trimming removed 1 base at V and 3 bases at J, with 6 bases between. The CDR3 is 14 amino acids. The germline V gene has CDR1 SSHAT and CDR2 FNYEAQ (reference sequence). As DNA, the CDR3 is TGTGCCAGCAGCTTAGTCTTGTACACCGGGGAGCTGTTTTTT. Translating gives CASSLVLYTGELFF.

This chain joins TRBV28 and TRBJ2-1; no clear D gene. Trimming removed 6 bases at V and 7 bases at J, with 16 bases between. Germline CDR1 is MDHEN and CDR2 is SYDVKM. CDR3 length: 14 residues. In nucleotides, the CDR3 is TGTGCCAGCAGACTCCACACCGCAAAGAATGAGCAGTTCTTC. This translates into CASRLHTAKNEQFF.

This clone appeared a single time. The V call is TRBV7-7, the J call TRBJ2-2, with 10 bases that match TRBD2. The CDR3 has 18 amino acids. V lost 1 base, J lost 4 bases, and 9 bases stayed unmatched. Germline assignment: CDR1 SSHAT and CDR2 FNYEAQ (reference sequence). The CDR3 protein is CASSLVPRTSGLTGELFF. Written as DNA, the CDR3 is TGTGCCAGCAGCTTAGTCCCCCGGACTAGCGGCCTCACCGGGGAGCTGTTTTTT.

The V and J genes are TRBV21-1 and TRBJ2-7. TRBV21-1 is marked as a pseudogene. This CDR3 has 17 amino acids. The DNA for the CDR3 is TGTGCCAGCAGCAACAATAGTTACCGGGACGTAGCCTACGAGCAGTACTTC. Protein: CASSNNSYRDVAYEQYF.

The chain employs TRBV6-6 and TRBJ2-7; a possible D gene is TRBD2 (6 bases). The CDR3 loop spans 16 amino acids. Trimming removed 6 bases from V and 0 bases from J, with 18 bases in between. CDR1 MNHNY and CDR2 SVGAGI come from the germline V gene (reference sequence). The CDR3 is CASRDPGTTSSYEQYF. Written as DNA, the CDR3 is TGTGCCAGCAGGGATCCCGGGACGACTAGCTCCTACGAGCAGTACTTC.

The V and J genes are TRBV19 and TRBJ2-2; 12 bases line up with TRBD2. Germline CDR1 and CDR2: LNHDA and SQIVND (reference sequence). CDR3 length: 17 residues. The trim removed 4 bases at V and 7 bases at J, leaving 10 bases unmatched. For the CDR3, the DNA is TGTGCCAGTAGTACCCGCTCTAGCGGGAGGGTAGGCGGGGAGCTGTTTTTT. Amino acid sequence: CASSTRSSGRVGGELFF.

CDR3 nucleotides: TGCAGTGCCAAGGGTGAAAAACTGTTTTTT. As protein: CSAKGEKLFF. The chain joins TRBV20-1 to TRBJ1-4; no definite D call. V was shortened by 6 bases and J by 7 bases, with 6 bases between the two germline ends. This CDR3 spans 10 amino acids. Germline CDR1 DFQATT, CDR2 SNEGSKA (reference sequence).

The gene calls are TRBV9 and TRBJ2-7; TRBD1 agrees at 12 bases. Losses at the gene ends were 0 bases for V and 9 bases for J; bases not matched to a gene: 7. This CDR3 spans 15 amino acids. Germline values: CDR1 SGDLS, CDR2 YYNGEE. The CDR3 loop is CASSVEGQGATGQYF. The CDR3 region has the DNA TGTGCCAGCAGCGTAGAGGGACAGGGGGCTACGGGGCAGTACTTC.

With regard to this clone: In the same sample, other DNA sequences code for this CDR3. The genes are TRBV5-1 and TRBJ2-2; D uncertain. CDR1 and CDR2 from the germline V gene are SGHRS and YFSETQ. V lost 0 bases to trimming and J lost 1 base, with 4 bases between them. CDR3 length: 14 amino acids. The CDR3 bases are TGCGCCAGCAGCTTGGCCCGGAACACCGGGGAGCTGTTTTTT. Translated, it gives CASSLARNTGELFF. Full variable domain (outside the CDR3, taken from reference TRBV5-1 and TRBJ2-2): KAGVTQTPRYLIKTRGQQVTLSCSPISGHRSVSWYQQTPGQGLQFLFEYFSETQRNKGNFPGRFSGRQFSNSRSEMNVSTLELGDSALYLCASSLARNTGELFFGEGSRLTVL.

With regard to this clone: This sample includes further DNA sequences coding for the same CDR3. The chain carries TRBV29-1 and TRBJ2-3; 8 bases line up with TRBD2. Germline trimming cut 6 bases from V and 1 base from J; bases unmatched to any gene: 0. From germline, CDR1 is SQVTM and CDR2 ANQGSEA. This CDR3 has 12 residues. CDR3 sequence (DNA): TGCAGCGTGACTAGCGGCACAGATACGCAGTATTTT. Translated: CSVTSGTDTQYF.

In nucleotides, the CDR3 is TGTGCCAGCAGTCTTACCGACAGCCTCAACACCGGGGAGCTGTTTTTT. Its translation: CASSLTDSLNTGELFF. The chain combines TRBV28 with TRBJ2-2; D may be TRBD1 (5 bases). Germline V gene sequence: CDR1 MDHEN, CDR2 SYDVKM. V lost 5 bases and J 2 bases, leaving 15 bases between the germline ends. CDR3 length: 16 residues. Full variable domain (outside the CDR3, taken from reference TRBV28 and TRBJ2-2): DVKVTQSSRYLVKRTGEKVFLECVQDMDHENMFWYRQDPGLGLRLIYFSYDVKMKEKGDIPEGYSVSREKKERFSLILESASTNQTSMYLCASSLTDSLNTGELFFGEGSRLTVL.

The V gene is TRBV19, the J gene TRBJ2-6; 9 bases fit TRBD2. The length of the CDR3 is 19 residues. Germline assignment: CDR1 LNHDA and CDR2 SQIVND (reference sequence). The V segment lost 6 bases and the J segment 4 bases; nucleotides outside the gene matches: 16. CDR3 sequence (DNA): TGTGCCAGTAGCGCTCCCGGACTAGCGCAGATGTGGGGGGCCAACGTCCTGACTTTC. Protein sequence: CASSAPGLAQMWGANVLTF.

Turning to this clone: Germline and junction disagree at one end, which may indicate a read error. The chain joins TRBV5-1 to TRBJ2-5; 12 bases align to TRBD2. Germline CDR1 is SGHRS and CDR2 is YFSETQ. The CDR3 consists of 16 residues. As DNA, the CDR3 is TGCGCCAGCAGCCGCGGACTAGCGGGGATACAAGAGTCCCAGTACTTC. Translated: CASSRGLAGIQESQYF.

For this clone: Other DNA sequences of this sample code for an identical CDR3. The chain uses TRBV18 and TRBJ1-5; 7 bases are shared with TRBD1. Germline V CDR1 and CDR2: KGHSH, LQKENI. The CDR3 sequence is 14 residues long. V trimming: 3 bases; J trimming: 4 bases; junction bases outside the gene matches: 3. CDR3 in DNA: TGTGCCAGCTCACCGGGACAGAGAAATCAGCCCCAGCATTTT. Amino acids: CASSPGQRNQPQHF.

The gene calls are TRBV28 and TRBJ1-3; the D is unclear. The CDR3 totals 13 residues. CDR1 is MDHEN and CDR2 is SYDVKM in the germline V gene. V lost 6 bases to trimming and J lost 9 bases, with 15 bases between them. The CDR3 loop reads CASSRNLRGTIYF. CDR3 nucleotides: TGTGCCAGCAGCCGTAACCTCAGAGGCACCATATATTTT.

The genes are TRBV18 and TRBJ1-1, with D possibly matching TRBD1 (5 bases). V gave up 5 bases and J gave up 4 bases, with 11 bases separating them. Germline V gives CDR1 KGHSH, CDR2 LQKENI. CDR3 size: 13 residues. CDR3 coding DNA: TGTGCCAGCTCAGGGATGGGGGGCACTGAAGCTTTCTTT. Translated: CASSGMGGTEAFF.

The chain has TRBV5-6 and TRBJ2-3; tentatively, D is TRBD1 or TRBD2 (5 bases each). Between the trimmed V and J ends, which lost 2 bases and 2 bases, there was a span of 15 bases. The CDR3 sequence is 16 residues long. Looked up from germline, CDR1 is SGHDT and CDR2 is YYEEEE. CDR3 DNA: TGTGCCAGCAGCTTAAGAGTTGTCGGGACCACAGATACGCAGTATTTT. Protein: CASSLRVVGTTDTQYF.

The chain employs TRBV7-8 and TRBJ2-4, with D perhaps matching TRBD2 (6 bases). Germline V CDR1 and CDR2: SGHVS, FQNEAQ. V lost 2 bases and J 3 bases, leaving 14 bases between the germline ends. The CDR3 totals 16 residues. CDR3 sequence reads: CASSLKPGLNKNIQYF. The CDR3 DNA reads TGTGCCAGCAGCTTAAAGCCGGGACTCAACAAAAACATTCAGTACTTC.

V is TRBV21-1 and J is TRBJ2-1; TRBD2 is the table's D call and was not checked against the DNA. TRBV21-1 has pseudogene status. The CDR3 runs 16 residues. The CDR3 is CASSPGGNRTYNEQFF. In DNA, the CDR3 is TGTGCCAGCAGCCCGGGGGGGAACCGAACCTACAATGAGCAGTTCTTC.

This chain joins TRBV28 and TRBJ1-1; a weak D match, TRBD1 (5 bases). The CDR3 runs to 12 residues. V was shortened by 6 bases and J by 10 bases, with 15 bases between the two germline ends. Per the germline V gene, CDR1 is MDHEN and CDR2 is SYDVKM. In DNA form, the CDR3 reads TGTGCCAGCAGGCAGGGCGGTAAGGTAGCTTTCTTT. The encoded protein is CASRQGGKVAFF.

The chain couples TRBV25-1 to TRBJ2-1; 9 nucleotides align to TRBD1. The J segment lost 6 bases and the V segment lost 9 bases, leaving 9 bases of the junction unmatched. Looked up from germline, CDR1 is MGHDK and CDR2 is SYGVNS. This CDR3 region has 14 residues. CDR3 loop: CASSNRGLINEQFF. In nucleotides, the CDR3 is TGTGCCAGTTCGAACAGGGGGCTTATCAATGAGCAGTTCTTC. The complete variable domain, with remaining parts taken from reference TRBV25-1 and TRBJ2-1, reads EADIYQTPRYLVIGTGKKITLECSQTMGHDKMYWYQQDPGMELHLIHYSYGVNSTEKGDLSSESTVSRIRTEHFPLTLESARPSHTSQYLCASSNRGLINEQFFGPGTRLTVL.

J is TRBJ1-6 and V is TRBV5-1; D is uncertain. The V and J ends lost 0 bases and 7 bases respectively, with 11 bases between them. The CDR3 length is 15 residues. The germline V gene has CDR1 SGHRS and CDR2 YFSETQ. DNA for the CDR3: TGCGCCAGCAGCTTGGCCGACCCGTCGAATTCACCCCTCCACTTT. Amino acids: CASSLADPSNSPLHF.

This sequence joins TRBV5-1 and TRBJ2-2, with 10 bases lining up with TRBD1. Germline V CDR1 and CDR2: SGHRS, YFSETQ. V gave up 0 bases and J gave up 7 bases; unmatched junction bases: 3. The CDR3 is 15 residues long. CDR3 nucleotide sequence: TGCGCCAGCAGCTTGGGACAGGGGGCTATCGGGGAGCTGTTTTTT. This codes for CASSLGQGAIGELFF.

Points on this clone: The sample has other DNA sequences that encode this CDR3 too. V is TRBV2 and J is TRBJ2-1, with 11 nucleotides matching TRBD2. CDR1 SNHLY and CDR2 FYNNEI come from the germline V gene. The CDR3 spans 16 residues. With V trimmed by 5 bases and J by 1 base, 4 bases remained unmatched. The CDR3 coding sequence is TGTGCCAGCAGTTCCAGACTAGCGGGATCCTACAATGAGCAGTTCTTC. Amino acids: CASSSRLAGSYNEQFF.

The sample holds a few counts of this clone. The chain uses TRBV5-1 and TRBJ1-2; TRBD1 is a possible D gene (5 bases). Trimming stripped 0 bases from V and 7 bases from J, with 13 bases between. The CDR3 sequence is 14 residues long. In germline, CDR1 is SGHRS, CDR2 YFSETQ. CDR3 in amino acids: CASSLEAAGSGYTF. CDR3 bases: TGCGCCAGCAGCTTGGAGGCGGCAGGGAGTGGCTACACCTTC.

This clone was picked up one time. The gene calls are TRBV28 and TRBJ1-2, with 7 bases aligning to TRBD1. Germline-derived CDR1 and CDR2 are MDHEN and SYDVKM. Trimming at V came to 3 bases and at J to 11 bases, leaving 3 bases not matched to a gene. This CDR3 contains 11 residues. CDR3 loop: CASSFYRGYTF. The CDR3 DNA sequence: TGTGCCAGCAGTTTTTACAGGGGTTACACCTTC.

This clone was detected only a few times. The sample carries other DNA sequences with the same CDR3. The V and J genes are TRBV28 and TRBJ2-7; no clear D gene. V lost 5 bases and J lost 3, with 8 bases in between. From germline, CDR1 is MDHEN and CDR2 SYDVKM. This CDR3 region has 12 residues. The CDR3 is CASSPPGYEQYF. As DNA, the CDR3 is TGTGCCAGCAGTCCCCCGGGCTACGAGCAGTACTTC.

The chain's CDR3 is CASSATGQGRETQYF. CDR3 coding DNA: TGTGCCAGCAGCGCGACCGGACAGGGGCGGGAGACCCAGTACTTC. The chain has TRBV7-3 and TRBJ2-5; TRBD1 aligns across 9 bases. V dropped 5 bases and J dropped 5; count of bases not matched to a gene: 9. The germline V gene encodes CDR1 SGHTA and CDR2 FQGTGA. CDR3 length: 15 amino acids.

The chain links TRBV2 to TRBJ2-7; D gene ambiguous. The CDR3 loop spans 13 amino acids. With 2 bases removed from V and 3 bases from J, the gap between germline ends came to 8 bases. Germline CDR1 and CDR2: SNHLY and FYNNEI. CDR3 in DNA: TGTGCCAGCAGTGAATCGGCTAGCTACGAGCAGTACTTC. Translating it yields CASSESASYEQYF.

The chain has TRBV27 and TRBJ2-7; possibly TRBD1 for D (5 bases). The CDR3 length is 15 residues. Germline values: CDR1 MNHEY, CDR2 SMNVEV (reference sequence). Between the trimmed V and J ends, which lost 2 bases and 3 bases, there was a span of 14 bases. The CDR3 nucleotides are TGTGCCAGCAGTTTAACGCCAGGGATAGTCTACGAGCAGTACTTC. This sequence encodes CASSLTPGIVYEQYF.

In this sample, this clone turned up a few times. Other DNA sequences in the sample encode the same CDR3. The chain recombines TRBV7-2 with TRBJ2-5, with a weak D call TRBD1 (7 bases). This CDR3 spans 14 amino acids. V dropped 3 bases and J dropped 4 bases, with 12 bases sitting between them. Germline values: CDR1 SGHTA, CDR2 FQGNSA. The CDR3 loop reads CASSFNRGGETQYF. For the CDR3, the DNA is TGTGCCAGCAGCTTCAACAGGGGAGGAGAGACCCAGTACTTC. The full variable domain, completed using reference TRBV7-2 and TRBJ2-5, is GAGVSQSPSNKVTEKGKDVELRCDPISGHTALYWYRQSLGQGLEFLIYFQGNSAPDKSGLPSDRFSAERTGGSVSTLTIQRTQQEDSAVYLCASSFNRGGETQYFGPGTRLLVL.